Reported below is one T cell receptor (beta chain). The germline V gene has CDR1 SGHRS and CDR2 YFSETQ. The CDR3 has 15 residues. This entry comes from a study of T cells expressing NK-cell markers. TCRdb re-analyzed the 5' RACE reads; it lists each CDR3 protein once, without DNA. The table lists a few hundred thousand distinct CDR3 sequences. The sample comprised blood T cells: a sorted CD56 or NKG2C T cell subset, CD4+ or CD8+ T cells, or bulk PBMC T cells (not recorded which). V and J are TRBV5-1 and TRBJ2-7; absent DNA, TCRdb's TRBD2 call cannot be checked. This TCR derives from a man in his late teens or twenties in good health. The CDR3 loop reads CASSGSAGVWDEQYF.